This T cell receptor (beta chain) stems from a study of multiple sclerosis patients with progressive multifocal leukoencephalopathy. Findings and caveats of the study: Less diverse TRB repertoires were suggested in most PML patients. It is unclear whether the findings reflect JC virus infection or general immunocompromise.

Worth noting for this clone: The target antigen is unknown.

Synthetic inline TR CDR3 controls covering all V-J pairings were spiked into each PCR. Profiled with immunoSEQ multiplex PCR; TCRdb holds only in-frame clones, not every one. The table lists around 30,000 clones, roughly 90% of them singletons. The time point: 6 months of natalizumab therapy. Germline assignment: CDR1 LNHDA and CDR2 SQIVND (reference sequence). The CDR3 length is 17 residues. V lost 9 bases, J lost 6 bases, and 29 bases lay in between. The sequence derives from a human donor with multiple sclerosis. This rearrangement joins TRBV19 to TRBJ1-1; unclear D gene. Sequenced here: PBMCs, sampled from a patient treated with natalizumab. CDR3 residues: CASALERGAGPQAEAFF. CDR3 sequence (DNA): TGTGCCAGCGCCCTAGAGCGGGGAGCAGGCCCTCAAGCTGAAGCTTTCTTT.